The sequence of this T cell receptor (beta chain) was determined in a study of identical twins. J was trimmed by 6 bases and V by 3 bases; bases with no gene match: 11. CDR3 length: 17 residues. One entry per CDR3 protein results from TCRdb running MiXCR on the 5' RACE reads. The data contain hundreds of thousands of distinct CDR3 sequences, about 12% of them seen just once; the ten biggest clones take up 1.5% to 2%. These data were also filed under a second study, of yellow fever vaccine responses in identical twins.

The chain uses TRBV12-3 or TRBV12-4 and TRBJ2-1; 10 bases match TRBD2. The specimen sequenced was PBMCs. The source of this sequence is a woman between 18 and 29 years old in good health. The CDR3 loop reads CASSLGVSSGGANEQFF. As DNA, the CDR3 is TGTGCCAGCAGTTTGGGGGTATCGAGCGGGGGGGCCAATGAGCAGTTCTTC.